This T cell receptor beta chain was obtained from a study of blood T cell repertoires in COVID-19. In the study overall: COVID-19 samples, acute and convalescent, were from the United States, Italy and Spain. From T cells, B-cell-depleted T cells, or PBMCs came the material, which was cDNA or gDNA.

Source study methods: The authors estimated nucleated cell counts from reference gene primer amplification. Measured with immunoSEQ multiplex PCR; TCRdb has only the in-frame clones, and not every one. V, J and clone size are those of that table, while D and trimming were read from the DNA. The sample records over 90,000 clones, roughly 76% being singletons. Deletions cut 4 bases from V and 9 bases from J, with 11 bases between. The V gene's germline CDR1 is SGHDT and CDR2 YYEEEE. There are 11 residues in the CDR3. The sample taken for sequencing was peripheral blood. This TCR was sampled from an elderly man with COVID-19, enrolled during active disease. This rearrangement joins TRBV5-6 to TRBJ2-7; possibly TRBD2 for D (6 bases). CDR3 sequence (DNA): TGTGCCAGCAGCCAGGGACTTGGGCAGTACTTC. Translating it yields CASSQGLGQYF.